These 28 T cell receptor beta chains share one sample of origin, sequenced in a study of T cell responses to AZD1222 COVID-19 vaccine. The protocol was immunoSEQ multiplex PCR, while the TCRdb copy is restricted to in-frame clones and leaves out a portion. This table has some 86,000 clones, around 80% appearing once. The material sequenced was peripheral blood, taken on day 0 of AZD1222 vaccination. The receptors stem from an adult in good health.

This chain connects TRBV7-2 to TRBJ2-2; D uncertain. The germline CDR1 and CDR2 sequences are SGHTA and FQGNSA. This CDR3 region has 13 residues. Between the trimmed V and J ends, which lost 1 base and 6 bases, there was a span of 6 bases. CDR3 sequence (DNA): TGTGCCAGCAGCTTAGTTACCGCCGGGGAGCTGTTTTTT. Protein sequence: CASSLVTAGELFF.

The rearrangement uses TRBV27 and TRBJ1-2; TRBD1 might be the D (5 bases). The length of the CDR3 is 15 residues. Germline lookup yields CDR1 MNHEY and CDR2 SMNVEV (reference sequence). Deletions cut 3 bases from V and 6 bases from J, with 17 bases between. This chain's CDR3 is CASSLRAGKGNGYTF. In DNA, the CDR3 is TGTGCCAGCAGTTTGAGGGCAGGGAAAGGGAATGGCTACACCTTC.

As for this clone: The identical CDR3 is also encoded by other nucleotide sequences in the sample. The V gene is TRBV5-1, the J gene TRBJ2-7, with D unresolved. Trimming removed 3 bases at V and 4 bases at J, with 8 bases between. This CDR3 is 12 amino acids long. Looked up from germline, CDR1 is SGHRS and CDR2 is YFSETQ. In DNA form, the CDR3 reads TGCGCCAGCAGCTCTAACACATACGAGCAGTACTTC. It specifies CASSSNTYEQYF.

The chain recombines TRBV28 with TRBJ2-7, with TRBD1 matching over 9 bases. V gave up 7 bases and J gave up 4 bases; unmatched junction bases: 5. The CDR3 spans 13 residues. CDR1 and CDR2 (germline): MDHEN, SYDVKM. The CDR3 here is CASNTGGTYEQYF. DNA for the CDR3: TGTGCCAGCAACACAGGGGGCACGTACGAGCAGTACTTC. The full variable domain, its missing parts supplied by reference TRBV28 and TRBJ2-7, is DVKVTQSSRYLVKRTGEKVFLECVQDMDHENMFWYRQDPGLGLRLIYFSYDVKMKEKGDIPEGYSVSREKKERFSLILESASTNQTSMYLCASNTGGTYEQYFGPGTRLTVT.

This clone was recorded a few times. The genes are TRBV4-1 and TRBJ2-1; D is undetermined. Germline CDR1 MGHRA, CDR2 YSYEKL. The V end was cut by 4 bases, the J end by 12 bases, with 19 bases between. The CDR3 is made up of 14 amino acids. As DNA, the CDR3 is TGCGCCAGCAGCCCACGCGAAGTGGGAAAGGGGCAGTTCTTC. Encoded protein: CASSPREVGKGQFF.

The chain links TRBV30 to TRBJ1-4; D might be TRBD1 (5 bases). Germline CDR1 GTSNPN, CDR2 SVGIG (reference sequence). CDR3 length equals 16 residues. The V gene lost 0 bases and the J gene lost 4 bases, with 15 bases spanning the gap. CDR3: CAWSVPSGGVNEKLFF. The CDR3 DNA is TGTGCCTGGAGTGTACCTTCTGGGGGTGTTAATGAAAAACTGTTTTTT.

J is TRBJ1-5 and V is TRBV2; D might be TRBD1 (6 bases). This CDR3 has 15 amino acids. Germline-derived CDR1 and CDR2 are SNHLY and FYNNEI. The V end lost 5 bases, the J end lost 3 bases, and 14 bases lay between the germline ends. Written as DNA, the CDR3 is TGTGCCAGCAGTCCCCGAGGACAGAACAATCAGCCCCAGCATTTT. This codes for CASSPRGQNNQPQHF.

This clone has a single count. This chain connects TRBV5-4 to TRBJ1-5; D is perhaps TRBD1 (5 bases). Deletions cut 0 bases from V and 3 bases from J, with 10 bases between. CDR1 and CDR2 from the germline V gene are SGHNT and YYREEE (reference sequence). The CDR3 has 15 residues. This chain's CDR3 is CASSLGGALNQPQHF. Written as DNA, the CDR3 is TGTGCCAGCAGCTTGGGAGGGGCGCTCAATCAGCCCCAGCATTTT.

The CDR3, as DNA: TGTGCCTGGAGTGTGGGTAACAGCTTTAATCAGCCCCAGCATTTT. Its protein product is CAWSVGNSFNQPQHF. The V gene is TRBV30, the J gene TRBJ1-5, with D uncertain. Germline V lookup: CDR1 GTSNPN, CDR2 SVGIG (reference sequence). Trimming shortened V by 0 bases and J by 4 bases, and 13 bases separated the two germline ends. This CDR3 region has 15 residues.

The chain links TRBV19 to TRBJ2-2; tentative D call: TRBD2 (6 bases). V shed 4 bases and J shed 4 bases, with 13 bases lying between them. This CDR3 has 15 amino acids. Germline V lookup: CDR1 LNHDA, CDR2 SQIVND (reference sequence). DNA of the CDR3: TGTGCCAGTAGTACCTCATCAGCGGGCACCGGGGAGCTGTTTTTT. Protein sequence: CASSTSSAGTGELFF.

The V and J genes are TRBV23-1 and TRBJ1-5; D remains unclear. TRBV23-1 is an ORF for which the function is uncertain. The V and J ends lost 2 bases and 7 bases respectively, with 12 bases between them. The CDR3 is 14 amino acids. CDR3 in amino acids: CASSQPPGKQPQHF. CDR3 DNA: TGCGCCAGCAGTCAACCGCCGGGGAAGCAGCCCCAGCATTTT.

This clone has more than one count but fewer than ten. The V gene is TRBV3-1 (or the pseudogene TRBV3-2), the J gene TRBJ1-3; D is ambiguous. In germline, CDR1 is LGHDT, CDR2 YNNKEL (reference sequence). CDR3 length: 16 residues. V lost 4 bases to trimming and J lost 0 bases, with 13 bases between them. Written as DNA, the CDR3 is TGTGCCAGCAGCCCAACAGTCAGGCACTCTGGAAACACCATATATTTT. This sequence encodes CASSPTVRHSGNTIYF.

This CDR3 is CASSFVTGGPGELFF. As DNA, the CDR3 is TGTGCCAGCAGCTTCGTGACGGGGGGGCCCGGGGAGCTGTTTTTT. The V and J genes are TRBV11-2 and TRBJ2-2, with 8 bases lining up with TRBD2. CDR1 is SGHAT, CDR2 FQNNGV, per germline. The CDR3 is made up of 15 amino acids. The V gene end was trimmed by 3 bases and the J gene end by 6 bases; junction bases not matched to a gene: 6.

The chain joins TRBV19 to TRBJ2-1, with D possibly TRBD2 on 7 matching bases. The CDR3 runs 16 residues. Per the germline V gene, CDR1 is LNHDA and CDR2 is SQIVND (reference sequence). Trimming pared 4 bases from V and 4 bases from J, leaving 17 bases between. CDR3 region: CASSTLRGRGYNEQFF. CDR3 bases: TGTGCCAGTAGTACCCTTCGGGGGCGGGGGTACAATGAGCAGTTCTTC.

The table lists this clone with a count of one. The J gene is TRBJ2-7, the V gene TRBV2, with D uncertain. CDR3 length equals 14 residues. Germline values: CDR1 SNHLY, CDR2 FYNNEI. V was shortened by 3 bases and J by 4 bases, with 13 bases between the two germline ends. The CDR3 DNA reads as TGTGCCAGCAGTGAGGGCCCGAGCCCTTACGAGCAGTACTTC. Translation gives CASSEGPSPYEQYF.

This sequence joins TRBV12-2 and TRBJ1-5. TRBV12-2 is annotated as a pseudogene. This CDR3 has 13 residues. The CDR3 here is CASRLAPEPPQHF. CDR3 sequence (DNA): TGTGCAAGTCGCTTAGCGCCCGAGCCGCCCCAGCATTTT.

CDR3 residues: CASRRGLQNTEAFF. The CDR3 nucleotides are TGTGCCAGCAGACGGGGACTCCAGAACACTGAAGCTTTCTTT. The rearrangement joins TRBV27 to TRBJ1-1; D perhaps matches TRBD1 (5 bases). V was shortened by 6 bases and J by 1 base, with 12 bases between the two germline ends. The length of the CDR3 is 14 residues. The germline CDR1 and CDR2 sequences are MNHEY and SMNVEV (reference sequence).

The rearrangement uses TRBV5-4 and TRBJ2-7; 7 bases are a match to TRBD1. CDR1 and CDR2 (germline): SGHNT, YYREEE (reference sequence). There are 15 residues in the CDR3. Unmatched junction bases numbered 11, after V lost 7 bases and J lost 1 base. CDR3 nucleotide sequence: TGTGCCAGCTCCCCGACGGGACAGCTATCCTACGAGCAGTACTTC. Translated, it gives CASSPTGQLSYEQYF. The variable domain in full, with the rest retrieved from reference TRBV5-4 and TRBJ2-7, is ETGVTQSPTHLIKTRGQQVTLRCSSQSGHNTVSWYQQALGQGPQFIFQYYREEENGRGNFPPRFSGLQFPNYSSELNVNALELDDSALYLCASSPTGQLSYEQYFGPGTRLTVT.

The chain uses TRBV3-1 (or the pseudogene TRBV3-2) and TRBJ2-5; D not resolved. Trimming shortened V by 1 base and J by 5 bases, and 14 bases separated the two germline ends. Germline V CDR1 and CDR2: LGHDT, YNNKEL (reference sequence). The CDR3 consists of 15 residues. The CDR3 protein is CASSQGFGSSETQYF. The CDR3 DNA follows: TGTGCCAGCAGCCAAGGATTCGGCAGTTCGGAGACCCAGTACTTC.

The chain couples TRBV5-6 to TRBJ2-5; 13 positions match TRBD2. J was trimmed by 2 bases and V by 2 bases; bases with no gene match: 9. The CDR3 is made up of 18 amino acids. Germline CDR1 and CDR2: SGHDT and YYEEEE. The CDR3 loop is CASSFRLAGGRDQETQYF. The CDR3 nucleotides are TGTGCCAGCAGCTTTAGACTAGCGGGAGGAAGGGATCAAGAGACCCAGTACTTC. Based on the CDR3 plus reference TRBV5-6 and TRBJ2-5, the full variable domain is DAGVTQSPTHLIKTRGQQVTLRCSPKSGHDTVSWYQQALGQGPQFIFQYYEEEERQRGNFPDRFSGHQFPNYSSELNVNALLLGDSALYLCASSFRLAGGRDQETQYFGPGTRLLVL.

J is TRBJ2-4 and V is TRBV11-2; tentatively, D is TRBD1 or TRBD2 (5 bases each). The germline gives CDR1 SGHAT, CDR2 FQNNGV. The germline V and J ends were trimmed by 6 bases and 0 bases, with 9 bases remaining between them. CDR3 length: 14 residues. The CDR3 loop is CASRGRLAKNIQYF. The CDR3 region has the DNA TGTGCCAGCAGGGGACGCCTAGCCAAAAACATTCAGTACTTC.

This clone has only a few counts. The chain employs TRBV10-3 and TRBJ2-1; TRBD1 agrees at 10 bases. Germline lookup yields CDR1 ENHRY and CDR2 SYGVKD. CDR3 length: 13 amino acids. With 8 bases clipped from V and 12 bases from J, the junction kept 10 bases outside the gene matches. The CDR3 bases are TGTGCCATCTCCCGGGACAGGGGACATGGGCAGTTCTTC. This sequence encodes CAISRDRGHGQFF.

This sequence joins TRBV3-1 (or the pseudogene TRBV3-2) and TRBJ2-1; 9 bases are a match to TRBD2. CDR1 is LGHDT and CDR2 is YNNKEL in the germline V gene (reference sequence). The J segment lost 9 bases and the V segment lost 0 bases, leaving 12 bases of the junction unmatched. The CDR3 spans 17 residues. CDR3 amino acids: CASSQDRRGRAQGEQFF. As DNA, the CDR3 is TGTGCCAGCAGCCAAGATCGGCGCGGGAGGGCCCAGGGTGAGCAGTTCTTC.

This chain connects TRBV5-1 to TRBJ1-2; D gene unclear. The ends were cut back, 0 bases at V and 6 bases at J, with 15 bases in the middle. The CDR3 covers 15 residues. Germline values: CDR1 SGHRS, CDR2 YFSETQ. In DNA form, the CDR3 reads TGCGCCAGCAGCTTGGATCCCGGCAATTTGAATGGCTACACCTTC. Translation gives CASSLDPGNLNGYTF.

The chain combines TRBV5-4 with TRBJ2-7, with 7 bases lining up with TRBD1. The CDR3 consists of 14 residues. The J segment lost 0 bases and the V segment lost 4 bases, leaving 4 bases of the junction unmatched. CDR1 and CDR2 from the germline V gene are SGHNT and YYREEE (reference sequence). The CDR3 bases are TGTGCCAGCAGCAGACGGGACAGCTCCTACGAGCAGTACTTC. Protein: CASSRRDSSYEQYF.

The rearrangement uses TRBV21-1 and TRBJ1-6. TRBV21-1 is described as a pseudogene. This CDR3 is built from 18 residues. The CDR3 sequence: CASSKVGRAGGGGSPLHF. The CDR3, as DNA: TGTGCCAGCAGCAAAGTCGGCCGGGCGGGCGGCGGCGGTTCACCCCTCCACTTT.

This sequence joins TRBV14 and TRBJ2-7, with D perhaps TRBD2 (6 bases). CDR1 SGHDN and CDR2 FVKESK come from the germline V gene. The CDR3 is 16 residues long. V was shortened by 5 bases and J by 1 base, with 18 bases between the two germline ends. This CDR3 reads CASSDTGGPRSYEQYF. CDR3 DNA: TGTGCCAGCAGCGATACAGGAGGGCCCCGGTCCTACGAGCAGTACTTC.

For the CDR3, the DNA is TGTGCCAGCAGCCCAGGGACAGGGGACATACCTAACTATGGCTACACCTTC. This codes for CASSPGTGDIPNYGYTF. The genes are TRBV3-1 (or the pseudogene TRBV3-2) and TRBJ1-2, with 10 bases that match TRBD1. Germline V gives CDR1 LGHDT, CDR2 YNNKEL (reference sequence). CDR3 length: 17 residues. Trimming took 4 bases from V and 0 from J; bases not matched to a gene: 8.